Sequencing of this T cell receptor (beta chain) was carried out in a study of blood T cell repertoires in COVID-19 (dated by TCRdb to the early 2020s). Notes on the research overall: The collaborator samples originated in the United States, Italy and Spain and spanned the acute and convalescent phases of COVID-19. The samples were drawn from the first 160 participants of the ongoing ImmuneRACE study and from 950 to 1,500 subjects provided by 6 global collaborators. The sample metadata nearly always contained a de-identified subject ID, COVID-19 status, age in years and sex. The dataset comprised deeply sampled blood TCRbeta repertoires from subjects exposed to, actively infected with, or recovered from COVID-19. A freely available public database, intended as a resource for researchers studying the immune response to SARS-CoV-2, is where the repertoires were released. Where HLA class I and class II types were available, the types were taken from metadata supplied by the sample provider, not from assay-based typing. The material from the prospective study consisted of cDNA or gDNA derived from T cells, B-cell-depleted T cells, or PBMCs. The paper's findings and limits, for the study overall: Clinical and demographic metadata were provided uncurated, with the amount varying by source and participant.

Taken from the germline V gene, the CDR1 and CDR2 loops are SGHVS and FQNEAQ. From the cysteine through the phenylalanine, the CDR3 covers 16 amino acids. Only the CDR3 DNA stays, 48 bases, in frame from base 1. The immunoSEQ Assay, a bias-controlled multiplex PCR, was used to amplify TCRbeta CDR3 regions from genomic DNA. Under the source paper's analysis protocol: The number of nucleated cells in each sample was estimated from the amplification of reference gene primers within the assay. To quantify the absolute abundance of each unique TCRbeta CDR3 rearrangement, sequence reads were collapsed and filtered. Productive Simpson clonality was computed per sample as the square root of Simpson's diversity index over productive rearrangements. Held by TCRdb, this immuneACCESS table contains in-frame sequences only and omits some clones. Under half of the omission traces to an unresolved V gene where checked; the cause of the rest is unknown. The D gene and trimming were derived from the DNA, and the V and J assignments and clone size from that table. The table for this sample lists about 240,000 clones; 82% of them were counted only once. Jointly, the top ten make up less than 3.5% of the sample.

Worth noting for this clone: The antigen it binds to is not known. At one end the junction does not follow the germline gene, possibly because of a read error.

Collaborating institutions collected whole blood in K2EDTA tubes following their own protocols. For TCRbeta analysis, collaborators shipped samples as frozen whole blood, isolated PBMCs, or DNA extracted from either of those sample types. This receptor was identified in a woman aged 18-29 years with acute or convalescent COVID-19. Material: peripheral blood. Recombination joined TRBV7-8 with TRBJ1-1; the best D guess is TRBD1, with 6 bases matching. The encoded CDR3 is CASSLGDTTLNTEAFF. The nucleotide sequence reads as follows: TGTGCCAGCAGTTTAGGGGACACCACTTTGAACACTGAAGCTTTCTTT.